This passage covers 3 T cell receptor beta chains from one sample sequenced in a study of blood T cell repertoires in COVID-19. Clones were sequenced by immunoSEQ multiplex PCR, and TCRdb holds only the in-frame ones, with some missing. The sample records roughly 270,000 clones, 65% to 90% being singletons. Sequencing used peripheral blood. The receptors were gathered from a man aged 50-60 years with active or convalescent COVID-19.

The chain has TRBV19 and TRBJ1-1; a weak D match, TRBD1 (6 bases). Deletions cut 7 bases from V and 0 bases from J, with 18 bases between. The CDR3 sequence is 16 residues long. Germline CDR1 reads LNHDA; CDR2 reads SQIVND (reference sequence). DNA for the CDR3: TGTGCCAGTACCAGCCCGGGGGGGGGCCTGAACACTGAAGCTTTCTTT. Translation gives CASTSPGGGLNTEAFF. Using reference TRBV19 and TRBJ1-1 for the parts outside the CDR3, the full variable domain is DGGITQSPKYLFRKEGQNVTLSCEQNLNHDAMYWYRQDPGQGLRLIYYSQIVNDFQKGDIAEGYSVSREKKESFPLTVTSAQKNPTAFYLCASTSPGGGLNTEAFFGQGTRLTVV.

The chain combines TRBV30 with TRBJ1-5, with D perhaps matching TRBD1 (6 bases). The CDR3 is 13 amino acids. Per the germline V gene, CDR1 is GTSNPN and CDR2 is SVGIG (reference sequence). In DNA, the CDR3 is TGTGCTTATTCCGGGACACGTTATCAGCCCCAGCATTTT. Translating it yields CAYSGTRYQPQHF.

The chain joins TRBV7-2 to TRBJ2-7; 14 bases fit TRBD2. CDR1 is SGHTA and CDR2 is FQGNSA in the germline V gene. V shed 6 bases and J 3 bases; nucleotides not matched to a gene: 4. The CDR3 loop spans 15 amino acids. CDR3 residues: CASSPTSGRGYEQYF. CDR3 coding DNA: TGTGCCAGCAGTCCGACTAGCGGGAGGGGCTACGAGCAGTACTTC.